This T cell receptor beta chain was recorded in a study of T-cell memory formation after mild COVID-19. As for the study in general: Among the donors, TCR clusters were largely specific to each donor.

Germline loops: CDR1 SEHNR, CDR2 FQNEAQ (reference sequence). The CDR3 totals 19 residues. Unmatched junction bases numbered 18, after V lost 2 bases and J lost 7 bases. Of note for this clonotype: Its matching antigen is unknown.

Study conclusions and caveats: Day 15 to 85 contractors were CD4/CD8 balanced; later expanders leaned CD4+.

Each CDR3 protein is one row after TCRdb ran MiXCR on the 5' RACE reads. The profile shows a few hundred thousand distinct CDR3 sequences, around 27% of them singletons. V usage is TRBV7-9 and J usage is TRBJ2-1; 9 nucleotides align to TRBD2. This sequence originates from an adult woman who had mild COVID-19 (a few samples of this study predate the infection). Cell type and time point are not known. Sequencing used PBMCs or a T cell subset sorted from them (not recorded which). CDR3 amino acids: CASSLSTLTAGGMWNEQFF. CDR3 nucleotide sequence: TGTGCCAGCAGCTTAAGTACCCTCACGGCGGGAGGGATGTGGAATGAGCAGTTCTTC.